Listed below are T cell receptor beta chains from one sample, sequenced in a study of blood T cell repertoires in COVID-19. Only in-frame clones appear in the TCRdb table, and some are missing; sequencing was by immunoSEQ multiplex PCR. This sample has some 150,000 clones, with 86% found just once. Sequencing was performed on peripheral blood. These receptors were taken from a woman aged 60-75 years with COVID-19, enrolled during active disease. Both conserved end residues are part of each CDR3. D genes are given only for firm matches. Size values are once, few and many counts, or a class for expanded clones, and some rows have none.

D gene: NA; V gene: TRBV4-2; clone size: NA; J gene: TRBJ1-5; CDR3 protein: CASSQDKGGNQPQHF; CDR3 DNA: TGTGCCAGCAGCCAAGATAAGGGGGGGAATCAGCCCCAGCATTTT
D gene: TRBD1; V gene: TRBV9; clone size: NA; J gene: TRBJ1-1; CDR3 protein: CASSVVAGGTEAFF; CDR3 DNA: TGTGCCAGCAGCGTAGTGGCAGGGGGCACTGAAGCTTTCTTT
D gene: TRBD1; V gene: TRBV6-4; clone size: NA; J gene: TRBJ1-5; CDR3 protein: CASTDRDTLLHQPQHF; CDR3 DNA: TGTGCCAGCACCGACAGGGACACTCTCCTCCATCAGCCCCAGCATTTT
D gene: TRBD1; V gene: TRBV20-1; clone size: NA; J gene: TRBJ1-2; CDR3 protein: CSGDRGGGYTF; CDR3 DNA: TGCAGTGGCGACAGGGGAGGTGGCTACACCTTC
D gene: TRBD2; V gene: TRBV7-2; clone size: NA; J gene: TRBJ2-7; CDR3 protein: CASSSTLLAGYLTSYEQYF; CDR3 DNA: TGTGCCAGCAGCTCGACCCTACTAGCGGGATACCTAACCTCCTACGAGCAGTACTTC
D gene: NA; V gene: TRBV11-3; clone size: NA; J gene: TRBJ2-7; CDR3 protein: CASSFNYEQYF; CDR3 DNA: TGTGCCAGCAGCTTCAACTACGAGCAGTACTTC
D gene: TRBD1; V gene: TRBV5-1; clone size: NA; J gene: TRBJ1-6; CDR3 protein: CASSTDRTYNSPLHF; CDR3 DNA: TGCGCCAGCAGCACGGACAGGACCTATAATTCACCCCTCCACTTT
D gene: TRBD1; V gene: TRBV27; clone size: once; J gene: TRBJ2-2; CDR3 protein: CASSPRGQGAHTGELFF; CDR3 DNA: TGTGCCAGCAGTCCCCGAGGACAGGGGGCACACACCGGGGAGCTGTTTTTT
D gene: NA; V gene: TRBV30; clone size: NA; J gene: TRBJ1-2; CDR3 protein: CAWRGGYYGYTF; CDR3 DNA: TGTGCCTGGAGGGGAGGCTACTATGGCTACACCTTC
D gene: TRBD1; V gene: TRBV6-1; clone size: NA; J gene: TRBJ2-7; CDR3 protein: CASSDPGQGKSQYF; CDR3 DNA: TGTGCCAGCAGTGACCCGGGACAGGGTAAATCGCAGTACTTC
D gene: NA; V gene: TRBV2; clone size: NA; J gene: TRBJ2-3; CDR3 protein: CASSEGGASGTDTQYF; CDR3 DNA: TGTGCCAGCAGTGAAGGTGGGGCTAGCGGCACAGATACGCAGTATTTT
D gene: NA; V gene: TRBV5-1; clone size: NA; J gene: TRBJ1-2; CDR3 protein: CASSHNNYGYTF; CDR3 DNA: TGCGCCAGCAGCCACAATAACTATGGCTACACCTTC
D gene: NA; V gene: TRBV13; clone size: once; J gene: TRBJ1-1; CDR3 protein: CASSLEAGRTEAFF; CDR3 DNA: TGTGCCAGCAGCTTAGAGGCAGGGCGCACTGAAGCTTTCTTT
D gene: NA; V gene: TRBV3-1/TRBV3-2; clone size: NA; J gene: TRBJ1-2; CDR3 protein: CASSPRATYYGYTF; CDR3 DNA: TGTGCCAGCAGCCCCAGGGCGACGTACTATGGCTACACCTTC
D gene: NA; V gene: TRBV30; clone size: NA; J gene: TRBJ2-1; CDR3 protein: CAWSVRLLNEQFF; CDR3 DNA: TGTGCCTGGAGTGTAAGACTCTTAAATGAGCAGTTCTTC
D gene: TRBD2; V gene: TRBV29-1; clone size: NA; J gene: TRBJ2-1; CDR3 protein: CSVTGLAGHNNEQFF; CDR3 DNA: TGCAGCGTTACCGGACTAGCGGGACACAACAATGAGCAGTTCTTC
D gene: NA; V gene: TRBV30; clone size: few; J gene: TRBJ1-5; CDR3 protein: CAWSVRGGSQPQHF; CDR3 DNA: TGTGCCTGGAGTGTACGTGGGGGGTCTCAGCCCCAGCATTTT
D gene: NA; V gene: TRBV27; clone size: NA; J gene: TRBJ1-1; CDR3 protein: CASSPQVNTEAFF; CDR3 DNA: TGTGCCAGCAGTCCTCAGGTGAACACTGAAGCTTTCTTT
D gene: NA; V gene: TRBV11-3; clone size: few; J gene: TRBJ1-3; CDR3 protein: CASSGHWTAGNTIYF; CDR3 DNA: TGTGCCAGCAGCGGACATTGGACAGCCGGAAACACCATATATTTT
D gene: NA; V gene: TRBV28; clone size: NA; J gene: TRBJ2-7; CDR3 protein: CASSFSFGGGVSYEQYF; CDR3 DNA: TGTGCCAGCAGTTTCTCCTTTGGGGGAGGCGTCTCCTACGAGCAGTACTTC
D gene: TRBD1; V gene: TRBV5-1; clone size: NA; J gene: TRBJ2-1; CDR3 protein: CASSLFGGQDEQFF; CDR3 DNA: TGCGCCAGCAGCTTGTTTGGGGGACAGGATGAGCAGTTCTTC
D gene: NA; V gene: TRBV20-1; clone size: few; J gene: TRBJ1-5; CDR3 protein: CSASQGSLGNQPQHF; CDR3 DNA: TGCAGTGCTAGTCAGGGAAGTTTAGGGAATCAGCCCCAGCATTTT
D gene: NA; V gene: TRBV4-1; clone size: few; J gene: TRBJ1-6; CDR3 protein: CASSQDVPGNSPLHF; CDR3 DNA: TGCGCCAGCAGCCAAGATGTCCCAGGAAATTCACCCCTCCACTTT
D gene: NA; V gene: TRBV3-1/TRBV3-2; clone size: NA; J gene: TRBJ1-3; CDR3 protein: CASSRRSSGNTIYF; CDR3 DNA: TGTGCCAGCAGCCGACGGAGCTCTGGAAACACCATATATTTT
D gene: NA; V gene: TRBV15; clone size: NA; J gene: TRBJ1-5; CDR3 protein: CATSRDGVTPQHF; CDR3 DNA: TGTGCCACCAGCAGGGATGGAGTTACGCCCCAGCATTTT
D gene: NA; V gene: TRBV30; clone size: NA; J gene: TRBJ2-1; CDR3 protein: CAWSRGISSYNEQFF; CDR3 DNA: TGTGCCTGGAGTCGAGGGATCAGCTCCTACAATGAGCAGTTCTTC
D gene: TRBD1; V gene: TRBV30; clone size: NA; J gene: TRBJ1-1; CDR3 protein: CAWKGTDLNTEAFF; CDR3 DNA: TGTGCCTGGAAAGGGACAGACTTGAACACTGAAGCTTTCTTT
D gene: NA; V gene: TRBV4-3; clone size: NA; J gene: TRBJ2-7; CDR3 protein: CASSQGQLATYEQYF; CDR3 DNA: TGCGCCAGCAGCCAAGGACAGCTAGCGACCTACGAGCAGTACTTC
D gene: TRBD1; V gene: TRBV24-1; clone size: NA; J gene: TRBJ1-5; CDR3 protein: CATSVQTGAFSNQPQHF; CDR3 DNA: TGTGCCACCAGTGTCCAGACAGGGGCCTTTAGCAATCAGCCCCAGCATTTT
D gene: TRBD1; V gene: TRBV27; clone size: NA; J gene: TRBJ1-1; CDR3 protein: CASSTPGQGRTEAFF; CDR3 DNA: TGTGCCAGCAGTACCCCGGGACAGGGGCGCACTGAAGCTTTCTTT
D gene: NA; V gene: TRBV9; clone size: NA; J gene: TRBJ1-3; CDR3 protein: CASSVDLRPRQDSSSGNTIYF; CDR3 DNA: TGTGCCAGCAGCGTAGACCTTAGACCTCGACAGGACTCGAGCTCTGGAAACACCATATATTTT
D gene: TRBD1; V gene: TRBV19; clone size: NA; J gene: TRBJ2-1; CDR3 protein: CASSASPGGTYNEQFF; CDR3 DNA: TGTGCCAGTAGTGCCTCACCAGGGGGCACCTACAATGAGCAGTTCTTC
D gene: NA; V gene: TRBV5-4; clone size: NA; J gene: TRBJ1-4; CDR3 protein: CASSLQGPNEKLFF; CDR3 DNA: TGTGCCAGCAGCTTACAGGGACCTAATGAAAAACTGTTTTTT
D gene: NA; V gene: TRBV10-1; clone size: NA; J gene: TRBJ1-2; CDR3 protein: CASSGDNTGSGYTF; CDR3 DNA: TGCGCCAGCAGTGGGGATAATACAGGGAGCGGCTACACCTTC
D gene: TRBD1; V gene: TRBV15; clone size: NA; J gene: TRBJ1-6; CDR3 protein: CATSRQWEDRVFDSPLHF; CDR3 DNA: TGTGCCACCAGCAGACAGTGGGAAGACAGGGTCTTTGATTCACCCCTCCACTTT
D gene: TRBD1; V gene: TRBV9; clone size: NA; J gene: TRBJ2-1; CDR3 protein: CASSVVGQGAGNEQFF; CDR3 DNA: TGTGCCAGCAGCGTAGTCGGACAGGGGGCAGGCAATGAGCAGTTCTTC
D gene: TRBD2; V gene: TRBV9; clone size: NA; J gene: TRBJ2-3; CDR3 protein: CASSVEIPSGRAGDTQYF; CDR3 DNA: TGTGCCAGCAGCGTAGAAATTCCCAGCGGGAGGGCCGGAGATACGCAGTATTTT
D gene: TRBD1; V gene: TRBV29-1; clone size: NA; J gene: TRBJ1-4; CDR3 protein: CSVQTGGWGTNEKLFF; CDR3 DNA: TGCAGCGTGCAAACAGGGGGTTGGGGAACTAATGAAAAACTGTTTTTT
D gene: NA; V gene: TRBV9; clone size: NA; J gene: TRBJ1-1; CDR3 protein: CASSGGGGGLEAFF; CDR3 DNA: TGTGCCAGCAGCGGTGGGGGAGGTGGGCTCGAAGCTTTCTTT
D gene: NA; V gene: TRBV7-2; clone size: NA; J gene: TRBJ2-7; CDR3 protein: CASSLVPGLTYEQYF; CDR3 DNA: TGTGCCAGCAGCTTAGTTCCAGGTCTTACCTACGAGCAGTACTTC
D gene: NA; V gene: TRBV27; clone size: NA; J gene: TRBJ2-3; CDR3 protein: CASSLSSTDTQYF; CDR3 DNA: TGTGCCAGCAGTTTAAGCAGCACAGATACGCAGTATTTT
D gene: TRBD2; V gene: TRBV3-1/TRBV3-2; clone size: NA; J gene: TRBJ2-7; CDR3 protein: CASNSPTSGLPYEQYF; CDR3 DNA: TGTGCCAGCAACTCACCGACTAGCGGGCTTCCCTACGAGCAGTACTTC
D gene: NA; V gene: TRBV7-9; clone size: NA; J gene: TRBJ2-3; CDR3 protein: CASTLADTQYF; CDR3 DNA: TGTGCCAGCACGTTAGCCGATACGCAGTATTTT
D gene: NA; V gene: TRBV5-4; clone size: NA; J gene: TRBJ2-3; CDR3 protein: CASSLGGYTDTQYF; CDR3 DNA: TGTGCCAGCAGCTTGGGCGGGTACACAGATACGCAGTATTTT
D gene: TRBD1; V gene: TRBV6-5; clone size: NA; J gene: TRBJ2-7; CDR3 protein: CATSDRGAYEQYF; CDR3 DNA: TGTGCCACTTCGGACAGGGGCGCCTACGAGCAGTACTTC
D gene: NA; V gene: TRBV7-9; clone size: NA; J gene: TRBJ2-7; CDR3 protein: CASSPRVSYEQYF; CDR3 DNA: TGTGCCAGCAGCCCCAGGGTGTCCTACGAGCAGTACTTC
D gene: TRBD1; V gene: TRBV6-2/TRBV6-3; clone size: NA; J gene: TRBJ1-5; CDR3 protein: CASSFSGTGSLLNQPQHF; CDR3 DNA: TGTGCCAGCAGTTTTTCCGGGACAGGGAGTCTTCTCAATCAGCCCCAGCATTTT
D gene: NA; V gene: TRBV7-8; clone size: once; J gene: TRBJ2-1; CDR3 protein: CASSPPPGDSYNEQFF; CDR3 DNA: TGTGCCAGCAGCCCGCCGCCAGGGGACTCCTACAATGAGCAGTTCTTC
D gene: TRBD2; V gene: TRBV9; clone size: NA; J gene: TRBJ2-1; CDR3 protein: CASSPSGILDSEQFF; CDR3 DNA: TGTGCCAGCAGCCCGAGCGGGATCTTGGATTCTGAGCAGTTCTTC
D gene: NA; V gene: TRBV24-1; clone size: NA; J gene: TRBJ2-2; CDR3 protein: CATSLGLWNTGELFF; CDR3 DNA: TGTGCCACCAGTTTAGGACTGTGGAACACCGGGGAGCTGTTTTTT
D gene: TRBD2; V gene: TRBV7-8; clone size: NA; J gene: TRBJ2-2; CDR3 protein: CASSLGLAGPTGELFF; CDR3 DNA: TGTGCCAGCAGCTTGGGACTAGCGGGTCCCACCGGGGAGCTGTTTTTT
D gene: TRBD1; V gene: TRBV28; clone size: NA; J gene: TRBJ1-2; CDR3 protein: CASSPGDRAYGYTF; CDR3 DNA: TGTGCCAGCAGTCCCGGGGACAGGGCCTATGGCTACACCTTC
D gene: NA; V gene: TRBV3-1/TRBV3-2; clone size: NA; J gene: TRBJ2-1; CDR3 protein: CASSPWSGTPNEQFF; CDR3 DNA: TGTGCCAGCAGCCCCTGGAGCGGGACACCAAATGAGCAGTTCTTC
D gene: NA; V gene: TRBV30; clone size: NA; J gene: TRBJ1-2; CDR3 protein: CARTSGSVHGYTF; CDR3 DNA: TGTGCCCGTACCTCAGGGTCGGTCCATGGCTACACCTTC